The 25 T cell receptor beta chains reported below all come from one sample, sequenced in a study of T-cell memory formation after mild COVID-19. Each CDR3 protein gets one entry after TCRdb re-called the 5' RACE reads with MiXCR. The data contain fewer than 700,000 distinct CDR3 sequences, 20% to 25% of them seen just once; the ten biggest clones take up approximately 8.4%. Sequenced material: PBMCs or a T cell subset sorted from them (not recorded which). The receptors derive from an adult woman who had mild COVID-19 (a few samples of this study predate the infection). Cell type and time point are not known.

The CDR3 DNA is TGTGCCAGCAGTCGGACCGGGACTCTTAACGAGCAGTACTTC. Translating gives CASSRTGTLNEQYF. This chain uses TRBV27 with TRBJ2-7; TRBD2 might be the D (6 bases). Germline CDR1 MNHEY, CDR2 SMNVEV (reference sequence). Trimming pared 5 bases from V and 5 bases from J, leaving 16 bases between. The CDR3 is 14 amino acids.

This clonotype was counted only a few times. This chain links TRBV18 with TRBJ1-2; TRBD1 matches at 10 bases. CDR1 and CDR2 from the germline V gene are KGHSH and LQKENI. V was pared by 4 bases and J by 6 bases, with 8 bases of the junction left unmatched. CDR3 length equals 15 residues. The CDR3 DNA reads TGTGCCAGCTCACGCCCGGGGACAGGGGATAATGGCTACACCTTC. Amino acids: CASSRPGTGDNGYTF.

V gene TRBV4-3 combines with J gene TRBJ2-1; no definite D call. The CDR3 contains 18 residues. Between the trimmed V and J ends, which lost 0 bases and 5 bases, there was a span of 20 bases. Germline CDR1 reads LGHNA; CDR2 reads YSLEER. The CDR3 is CASSQDPAGKLYHNEQFF. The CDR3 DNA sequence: TGCGCCAGCAGCCAAGATCCCGCCGGTAAACTCTACCACAATGAGCAGTTCTTC.

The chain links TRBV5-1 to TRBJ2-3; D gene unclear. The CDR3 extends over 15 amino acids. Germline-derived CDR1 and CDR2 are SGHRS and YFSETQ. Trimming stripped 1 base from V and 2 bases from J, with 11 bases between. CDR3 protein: CASSLQEEPTDTQYF. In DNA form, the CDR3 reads TGCGCCAGCAGCTTGCAAGAGGAACCCACAGATACGCAGTATTTT.

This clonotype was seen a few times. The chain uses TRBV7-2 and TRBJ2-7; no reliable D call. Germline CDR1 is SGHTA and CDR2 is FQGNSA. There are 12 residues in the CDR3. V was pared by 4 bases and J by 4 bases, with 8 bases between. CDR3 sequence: CASSSNRYEQYF. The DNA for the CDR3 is TGTGCCAGCAGCTCCAACCGTTACGAGCAGTACTTC.

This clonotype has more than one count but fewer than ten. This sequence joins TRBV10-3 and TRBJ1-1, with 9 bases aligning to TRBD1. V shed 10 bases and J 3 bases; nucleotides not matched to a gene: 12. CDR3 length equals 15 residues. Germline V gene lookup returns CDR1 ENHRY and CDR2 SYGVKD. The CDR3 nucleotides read TGTGCCACCAAACCTAACAGGGGGCGGGACACTGAAGCTTTCTTT. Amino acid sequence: CATKPNRGRDTEAFF.

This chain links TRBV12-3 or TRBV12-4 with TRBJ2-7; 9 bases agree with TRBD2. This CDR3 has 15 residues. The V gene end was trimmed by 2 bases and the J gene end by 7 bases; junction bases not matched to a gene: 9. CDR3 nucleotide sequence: TGTGCCAGCAGTTTAAAAGCGGGGGGCTCGGCGGAGCAGTACTTC. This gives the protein CASSLKAGGSAEQYF.

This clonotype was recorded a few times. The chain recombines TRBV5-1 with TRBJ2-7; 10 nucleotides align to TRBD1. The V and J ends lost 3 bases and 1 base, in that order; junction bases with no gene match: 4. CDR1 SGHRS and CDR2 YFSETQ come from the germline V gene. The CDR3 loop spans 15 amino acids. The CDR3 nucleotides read TGCGCCAGCAGCTCTAGACAGGGGGCTTCCTACGAGCAGTACTTC. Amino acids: CASSSRQGASYEQYF.

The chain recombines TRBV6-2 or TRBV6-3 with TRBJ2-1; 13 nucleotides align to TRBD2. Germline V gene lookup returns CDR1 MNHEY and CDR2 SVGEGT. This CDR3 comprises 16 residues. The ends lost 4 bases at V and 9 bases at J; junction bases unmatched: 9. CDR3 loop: CASSFALLAGGGEQFF. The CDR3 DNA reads TGTGCCAGCAGTTTCGCCCTACTAGCGGGAGGGGGTGAGCAGTTCTTC.

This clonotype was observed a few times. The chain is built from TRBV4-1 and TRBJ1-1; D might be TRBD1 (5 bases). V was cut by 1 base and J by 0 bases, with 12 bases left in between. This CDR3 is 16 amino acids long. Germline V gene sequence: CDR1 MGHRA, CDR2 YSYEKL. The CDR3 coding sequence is TGCGCCAGCAGCCAAGGCGTTATGACAGTGAACACTGAAGCTTTCTTT. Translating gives CASSQGVMTVNTEAFF.

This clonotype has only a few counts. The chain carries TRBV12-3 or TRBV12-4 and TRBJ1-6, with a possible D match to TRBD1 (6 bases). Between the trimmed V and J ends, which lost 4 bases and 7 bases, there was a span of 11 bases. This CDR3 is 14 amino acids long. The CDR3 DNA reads TGTGCCAGCAGTTCAGATACAGGGAATTCACCCCTCCACTTT. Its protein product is CASSSDTGNSPLHF.

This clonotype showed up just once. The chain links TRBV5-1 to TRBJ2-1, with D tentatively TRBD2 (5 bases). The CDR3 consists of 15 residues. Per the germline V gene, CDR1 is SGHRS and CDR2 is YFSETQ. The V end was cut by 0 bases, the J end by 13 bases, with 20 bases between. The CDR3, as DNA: TGCGCCAGCAGCTTGGCCCAAGGCGGCGGGCAAAGACAGTTCTTC. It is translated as CASSLAQGGGQRQFF.

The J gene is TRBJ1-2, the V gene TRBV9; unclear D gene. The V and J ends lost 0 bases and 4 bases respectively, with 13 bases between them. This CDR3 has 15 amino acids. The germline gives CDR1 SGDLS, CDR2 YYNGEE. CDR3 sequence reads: CASSVEGQPFYGYTF. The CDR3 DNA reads TGTGCCAGCAGCGTAGAGGGTCAGCCCTTCTATGGCTACACCTTC.

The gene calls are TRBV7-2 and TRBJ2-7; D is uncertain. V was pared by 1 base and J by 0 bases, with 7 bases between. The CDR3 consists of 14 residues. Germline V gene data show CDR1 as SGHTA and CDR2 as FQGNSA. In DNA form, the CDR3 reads TGTGCCAGCAGCTTAGGGTCCTTCTCCTACGAGCAGTACTTC. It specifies CASSLGSFSYEQYF.

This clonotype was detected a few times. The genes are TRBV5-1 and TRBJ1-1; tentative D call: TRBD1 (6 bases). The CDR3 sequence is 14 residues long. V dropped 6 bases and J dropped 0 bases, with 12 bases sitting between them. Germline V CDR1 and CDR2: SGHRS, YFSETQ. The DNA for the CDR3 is TGCGCCAGCACCGGAGGGGGAATGAACACTGAAGCTTTCTTT. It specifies CASTGGGMNTEAFF.

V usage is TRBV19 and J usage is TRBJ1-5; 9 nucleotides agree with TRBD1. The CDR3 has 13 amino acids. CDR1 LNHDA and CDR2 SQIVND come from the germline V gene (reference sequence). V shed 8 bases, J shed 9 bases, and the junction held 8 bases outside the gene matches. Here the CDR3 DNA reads TGTGCCAGTCATGGGACAGGGCTTCGGCCCCAGCATTTT. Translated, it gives CASHGTGLRPQHF.

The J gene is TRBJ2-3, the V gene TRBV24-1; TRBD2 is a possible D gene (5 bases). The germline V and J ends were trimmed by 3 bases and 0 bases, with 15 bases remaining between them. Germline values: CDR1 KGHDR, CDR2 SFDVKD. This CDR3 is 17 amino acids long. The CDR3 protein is CATSDPTTVVSTDTQYF. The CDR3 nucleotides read TGTGCCACCAGTGATCCGACTACAGTGGTTAGCACAGATACGCAGTATTTT.

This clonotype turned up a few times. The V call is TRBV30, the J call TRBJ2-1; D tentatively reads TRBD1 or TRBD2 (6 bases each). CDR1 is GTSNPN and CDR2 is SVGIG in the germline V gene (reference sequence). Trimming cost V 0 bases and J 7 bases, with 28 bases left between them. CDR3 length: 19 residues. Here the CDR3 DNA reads TGTGCCTGGAGTGTACGCGGGACAATTGGTGGAGGGCCGGGAAATGAGCAGTTCTTC. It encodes CAWSVRGTIGGGPGNEQFF.

In nucleotides, the CDR3 is TGTGCCAGCTCACCCCAGCGGGAGGTCTCCTACAATGAGCAGTTCTTC. As protein: CASSPQREVSYNEQFF. This chain connects TRBV18 to TRBJ2-1, with 9 bases lining up with TRBD2. CDR1 is KGHSH, CDR2 LQKENI, per germline. This CDR3 is 16 amino acids long. With 3 bases clipped from V and 0 bases from J, the junction kept 3 bases outside the gene matches.

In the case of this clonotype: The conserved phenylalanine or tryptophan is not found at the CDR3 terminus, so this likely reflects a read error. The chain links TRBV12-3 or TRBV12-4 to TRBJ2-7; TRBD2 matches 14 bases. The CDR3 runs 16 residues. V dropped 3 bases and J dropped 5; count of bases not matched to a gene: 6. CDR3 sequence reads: CASSFLWTSGRHEQYL. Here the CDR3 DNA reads TGTGCCAGCAGTTTCCTGTGGACTAGCGGGAGGCACGAGCAGTACTTA.

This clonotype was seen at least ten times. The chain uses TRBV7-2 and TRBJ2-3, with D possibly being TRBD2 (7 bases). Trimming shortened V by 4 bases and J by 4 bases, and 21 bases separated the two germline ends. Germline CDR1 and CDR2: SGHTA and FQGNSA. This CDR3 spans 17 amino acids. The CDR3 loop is CASSYRRGGGPSDTQYF. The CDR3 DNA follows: TGTGCCAGCAGCTACCGTAGGGGGGGAGGGCCGTCAGATACGCAGTATTTT.

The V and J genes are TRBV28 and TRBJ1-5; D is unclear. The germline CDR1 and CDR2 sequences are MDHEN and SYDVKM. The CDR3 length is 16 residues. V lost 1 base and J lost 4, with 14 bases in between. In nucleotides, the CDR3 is TGTGCCAGCAGTTTATCTCCAGTCTTGGATAATCAGCCCCAGCATTTT. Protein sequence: CASSLSPVLDNQPQHF.

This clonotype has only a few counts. The CDR3 spells CASSQEGTSGYRETQYF. The DNA of the CDR3 is TGCGCCAGCAGCCAAGAAGGGACTAGCGGGTATAGAGAGACCCAGTACTTC. The chain uses TRBV4-1 and TRBJ2-5; 12 nucleotides match TRBD2. The CDR3 contains 17 residues. The V and J ends lost 0 bases and 4 bases, in that order; junction bases with no gene match: 6. Germline V gene lookup returns CDR1 MGHRA and CDR2 YSYEKL.

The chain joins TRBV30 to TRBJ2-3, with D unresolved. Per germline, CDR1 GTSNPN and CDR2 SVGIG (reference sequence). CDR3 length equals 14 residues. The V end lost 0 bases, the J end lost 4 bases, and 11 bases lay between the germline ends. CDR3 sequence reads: CAWSVRSRADTQYF. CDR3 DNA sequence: TGTGCCTGGAGTGTAAGGAGCCGGGCAGATACGCAGTATTTT.

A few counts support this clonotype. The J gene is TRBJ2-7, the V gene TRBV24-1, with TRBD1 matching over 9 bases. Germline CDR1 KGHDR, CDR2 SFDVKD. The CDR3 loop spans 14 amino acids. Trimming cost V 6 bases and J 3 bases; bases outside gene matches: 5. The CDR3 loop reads CATSPGTGFYEQYF. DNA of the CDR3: TGTGCCACCAGTCCCGGGACAGGGTTCTACGAGCAGTACTTC.